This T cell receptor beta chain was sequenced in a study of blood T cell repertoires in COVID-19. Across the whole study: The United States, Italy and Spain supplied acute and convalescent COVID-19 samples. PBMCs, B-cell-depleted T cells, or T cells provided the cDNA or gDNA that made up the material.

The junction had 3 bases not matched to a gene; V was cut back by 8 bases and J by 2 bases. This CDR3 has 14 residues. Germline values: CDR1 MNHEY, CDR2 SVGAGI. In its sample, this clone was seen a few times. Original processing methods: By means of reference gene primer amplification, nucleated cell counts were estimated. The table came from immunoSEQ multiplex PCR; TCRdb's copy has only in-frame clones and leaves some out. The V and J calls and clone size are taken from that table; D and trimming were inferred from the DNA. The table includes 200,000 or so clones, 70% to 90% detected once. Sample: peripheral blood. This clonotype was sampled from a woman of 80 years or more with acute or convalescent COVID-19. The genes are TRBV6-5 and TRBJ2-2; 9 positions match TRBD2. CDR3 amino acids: CASGGGANTGELFF. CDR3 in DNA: TGTGCCAGCGGCGGGGGGGCCAACACCGGGGAGCTGTTTTTT.